This T cell receptor beta chain is drawn from a study of cytomegalovirus exposure and HLA in healthy donors. A note on this clone: Other DNA sequences within the sample encode an identical CDR3.

The PCR ran on 60 Vbeta and 13 Jbeta primers. The repertoire was sequenced with immunoSEQ multiplex PCR; TCRdb's copy has only in-frame clones and lacks some. The sample shows roughly 100,000 clones, roughly 80% of them seen only once. Per the germline V gene, CDR1 is LNHDA and CDR2 is SQIVND (reference sequence). With 7 bases removed from V and 0 bases from J, the gap between germline ends came to 12 bases. This CDR3 is built from 14 residues. V is TRBV19 and J is TRBJ1-1, with a weak D call TRBD1 (6 bases). This receptor was identified in a woman aged 55-70 years in good health and CMV-seronegative. Sequenced input: PBMCs. CDR3 coding DNA: TGTGCCAGTATTAATCAGGGGATGAACACTGAAGCTTTCTTT. This translates into CASINQGMNTEAFF.